The source of this TCR beta chain is a study of T cells in localized non-small cell lung cancer (dated by TCRdb to 2018 to 2021). At the level of the whole study: The study analyzed T cell repertoires of around 250 early-stage NSCLC patients, comparing tumors and uninvolved tumor-adjacent lungs. The cohort was made up of fewer than 250 treatment-naive NSCLC patients whose localized lung tumors had been resected. The mean age of the NSCLC patients was approximately 71 years, with 130 or so men and nearly 110 women. The paper as a whole reports these results and caveats: Because multi-region tumor sequencing was not performed, intratumor heterogeneity could not be ruled out. Higher T cell density in blood was associated with longer overall survival, whereas higher clonality in adjacent lung was associated with shorter survival. Because the study design was exploratory, TCR variables were selected using unadjusted p-values without false-discovery rate correction. A median of approximately 50 of the top 100 tumor clones turned up in the paired uninvolved adjacent lung, and some 27 of those clones also ranked among the top 100 of that same adjacent lung. The highest T cell clonality was observed in uninvolved tumor-adjacent lung, where clonality exceeded that of tumor, suggesting that antigenic responses were more focused in uninvolved tumor-adjacent lung.

CDR1 SGHAT and CDR2 FQNNGV were looked up in the germline V gene. Relative to germline, V is missing 1 base and J is missing 2 bases, with 7 bases of the junction outside any gene match. Including the terminal cysteine and phenylalanine, the CDR3 comprises 16 residues. Left in the record is the CDR3 DNA by itself, 48 bases read in frame from the first base. Turning to this clone: The antigen it recognizes is unknown. Within one base of it there is no much larger clone, and no base qualities were kept.

The immunoSEQ Assay was used to sequence TCR beta CDR3 regions from DNA. In the paper's pipeline: T cell density was computed as TCR beta template counts normalized to usable DNA estimated by amplifying housekeeping genes. Richness was estimated using the preseqR package, with extrapolation to 400,000 templates for PBMC samples and to 120,000 templates for tissue samples. Clonality was defined as one minus Pielou's evenness. Tissue-enriched TCRs were identified by differential abundance testing using productive amino-acid clonotypes, minimum total count 5 and alpha 0.1. The Jaccard Index and the Morisita Overlap Index were used to quantify repertoire overlap between compartments. GLIPH grouped TCR beta CDR3s together with public tetramer-defined viral CDR3s, and a viral motif had to include at least three viral sequences and show V-gene enrichment. TCRdb limited this immuneACCESS table to in-frame rearrangements with V and J called. A share of clones is missing; checked studies link under half to unresolved V genes, and the rest is unexplained. V, J and clone size are taken as reported in that table, and D and trimming were inferred from the DNA itself. This sample lists roughly 16,000 clones; 83% were detected once. The ten largest make up about 35% of the sample.

At diagnosis, tumor, uninvolved tumor-adjacent lung and peripheral blood were collected and then preserved as a mix of FFPE and fresh-frozen material. For TCR repertoire profiling, blood samples were analyzed in the form of peripheral blood mononuclear cells. The V gene is TRBV11-2 and the J gene is TRBJ1-2; TRBD1 agrees with 7 junctional bases. This clonotype was sampled from a male donor older than 55 with stage III lung adenocarcinoma. The starting material was peripheral blood, obtained before any cancer treatment. The nucleotide sequence reads as follows: TGTGCCAGCAGCTTAGGGGTAGGGGGCGGGAACTATGGCTACACCTTC. It translates to CASSLGVGGGNYGYTF.